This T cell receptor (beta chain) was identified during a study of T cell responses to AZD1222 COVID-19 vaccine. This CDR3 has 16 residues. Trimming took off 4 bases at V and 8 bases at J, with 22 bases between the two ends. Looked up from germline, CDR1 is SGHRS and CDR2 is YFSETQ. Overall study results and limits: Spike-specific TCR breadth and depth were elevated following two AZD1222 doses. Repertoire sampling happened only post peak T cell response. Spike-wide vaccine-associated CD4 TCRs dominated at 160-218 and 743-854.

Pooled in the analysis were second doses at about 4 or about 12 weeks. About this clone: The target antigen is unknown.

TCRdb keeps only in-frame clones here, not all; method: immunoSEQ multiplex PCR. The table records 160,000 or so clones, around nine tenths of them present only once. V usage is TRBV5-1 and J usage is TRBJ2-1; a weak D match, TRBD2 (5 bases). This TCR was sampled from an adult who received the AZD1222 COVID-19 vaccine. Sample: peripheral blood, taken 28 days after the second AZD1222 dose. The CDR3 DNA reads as TGCGCCAGCAGCCGGGAACCCCGGACTCCTGTAGATGAGCAGTTCTTC. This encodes CASSREPRTPVDEQFF.